Each of the 21 T cell receptor beta chains below was sequenced from the same sample in a study of blood T cell repertoires in COVID-19. TCRdb's table, derived via immunoSEQ multiplex PCR, lists solely in-frame clones and lacks some. The table records about 380,000 clones, around 89% of them present only once. Material: PBMCs or T cells enriched from blood (not recorded which). These receptors were taken from a woman aged 18-29 years who had recovered from COVID-19.

V gene TRBV5-6 combines with J gene TRBJ2-1, with D possibly being TRBD2 (6 bases). Trimming stripped 2 bases from V and 10 bases from J, with 13 bases between. This CDR3 spans 13 amino acids. CDR1 is SGHDT, CDR2 YYEEEE, per germline. The CDR3 spells CASSLKEGIEQFF. CDR3 coding DNA: TGTGCCAGCAGCTTAAAGGAGGGGATCGAGCAGTTCTTC.

This clone turned up a few times. This sequence joins TRBV2 and TRBJ1-3; 10 bases align to TRBD1. V lost 3 bases to trimming and J lost 1 base; unmatched junction nucleotides: 6. This CDR3 region has 17 residues. Germline V gene lookup returns CDR1 SNHLY and CDR2 FYNNEI. CDR3 in DNA: TGTGCCAGCAGTGATCCGGGACAGGGGTGGTCTGGAAACACCATATATTTT. Translation gives CASSDPGQGWSGNTIYF. The variable domain in full, with the rest retrieved from reference TRBV2 and TRBJ1-3, is EPEVTQTPSHQVTQMGQEVILRCVPISNHLYFYWYRQILGQKVEFLVSFYNNEISEKSEIFDDQFSVERPDGSNFTLKIRSTKLEDSAMYFCASSDPGQGWSGNTIYFGEGSWLTVV.

The chain links TRBV7-9 to TRBJ2-1, with a possible D match to TRBD1 (5 bases). The CDR3 is made up of 17 amino acids. Trimming shortened V by 5 bases and J by 4 bases, and 21 bases separated the two germline ends. Germline V gene lookup returns CDR1 SEHNR and CDR2 FQNEAQ (reference sequence). The CDR3 region has the DNA TGTGCCAGCAGCCCCGTCCCAGGGATTGTACGATACAATGAGCAGTTCTTC. Translated: CASSPVPGIVRYNEQFF.

The chain combines TRBV9 with TRBJ2-7, with TRBD2 identical over 11 bases. There are 15 residues in the CDR3. Germline V CDR1 and CDR2: SGDLS, YYNGEE. Trimming removed 4 bases from V and 6 bases from J; junction bases left unmatched: 9. For the CDR3, the DNA is TGTGCCAGCAGCCTACGACTAGCGGGGTTGGTCGAGCAGTACTTC. Its translation is CASSLRLAGLVEQYF.

In DNA form, the CDR3 reads TGTGCCAGCAGCCAGTCCCTGGGGCAGAACTATGGCTACACCTTC. Translating it yields CASSQSLGQNYGYTF. The J gene is TRBJ1-2, the V gene TRBV16; D may be TRBD1 (5 bases). Germline V CDR1 and CDR2: KGHSY, FQNENV. This CDR3 has 15 amino acids. Trimming stripped 3 bases from V and 2 bases from J, with 13 bases between. Supplemented by reference TRBV16 and TRBJ1-2, the full variable domain reads GEEVAQTPKHLVRGEGQKAKLYCAPIKGHSYVFWYQQVLKNEFKFLISFQNENVFDETGMPKERFSAKCLPNSPCSLEIQATKLEDSAVYFCASSQSLGQNYGYTFGSGTRLTVV.

The CDR3 spells CASSQSGAGVNTIYF. The CDR3 DNA follows: TGTGCCAGCAGCCAATCAGGGGCAGGGGTAAACACCATATATTTT. The chain has TRBV7-2 and TRBJ1-3; maybe TRBD1 (6 bases). This CDR3 is built from 15 residues. The V gene lost 5 bases and the J gene lost 6 bases, with 17 bases spanning the gap. Looked up from germline, CDR1 is SGHTA and CDR2 is FQGNSA. Full variable domain (remainder filled in from reference TRBV7-2 and TRBJ1-3): GAGVSQSPSNKVTEKGKDVELRCDPISGHTALYWYRQSLGQGLEFLIYFQGNSAPDKSGLPSDRFSAERTGGSVSTLTIQRTQQEDSAVYLCASSQSGAGVNTIYFGEGSWLTVV.

V is TRBV10-3 and J is TRBJ2-7; D call uncertain. The CDR3 runs to 11 residues. V was pared by 6 bases and J by 4 bases, with 7 bases between. Looked up from germline, CDR1 is ENHRY and CDR2 is SYGVKD. CDR3 in DNA: TGTGCCATCAGCCCCGGGTACGAGCAGTACTTC. Translating it yields CAISPGYEQYF.

V is TRBV7-9 and J is TRBJ2-5, with 7 bases aligning to TRBD1. The CDR3 is made up of 16 amino acids. Trimming cost V 5 bases and J 5 bases; bases outside gene matches: 14. Germline assignment: CDR1 SEHNR and CDR2 FQNEAQ (reference sequence). The CDR3 DNA is TGTGCCAGCAGCCAGGCCGGGACAGAGTCTGTGGAGACCCAGTACTTC. Protein product: CASSQAGTESVETQYF.

The CDR3 DNA follows: TGTGCCTGGAGTGTGGGACTGGCGGTCACAGATACGCAGTATTTT. It is translated as CAWSVGLAVTDTQYF. The V gene is TRBV30, the J gene TRBJ2-3; possibly TRBD2 for D (6 bases). Germline CDR1 and CDR2: GTSNPN and SVGIG (reference sequence). The CDR3 is made up of 15 amino acids. V was shortened by 0 bases and J by 2 bases, with 12 bases between the two germline ends.

This rearrangement joins TRBV28 to TRBJ1-4; D unresolved. With 4 bases removed from V and 6 bases from J, the gap between germline ends came to 12 bases. CDR3 length: 14 residues. Germline V gene data show CDR1 as MDHEN and CDR2 as SYDVKM. This CDR3 reads CASSSPAGYEKLFF. The CDR3 region has the DNA TGTGCCAGCAGTTCCCCCGCCGGGTATGAAAAACTGTTTTTT.

The V gene is TRBV7-2, the J gene TRBJ2-7; 13 bases fit TRBD2. The germline gives CDR1 SGHTA, CDR2 FQGNSA. The CDR3 is made up of 18 amino acids. The ends lost 4 bases at V and 2 bases at J; junction bases unmatched: 11. The CDR3 protein is CASSSPLGLAGNTYEQYF. CDR3 coding DNA: TGTGCCAGCAGCTCCCCTCTGGGACTAGCGGGAAATACCTACGAGCAGTACTTC.

This chain links TRBV13 with TRBJ1-2, with D tentatively TRBD1 (6 bases). The V and J ends lost 5 bases and 8 bases respectively, with 15 bases between them. Germline CDR1 and CDR2: PRHDT and FYEKMQ (reference sequence). This CDR3 comprises 13 residues. CDR3 in amino acids: CASSPRQDWGYTF. CDR3 bases: TGTGCCAGCAGCCCGAGACAGGATTGGGGCTACACCTTC. Full variable domain (outside the CDR3, taken from reference TRBV13 and TRBJ1-2): AAGVIQSPRHLIKEKRETATLKCYPIPRHDTVYWYQQGPGQDPQFLISFYEKMQSDKGSIPDRFSAQQFSDYHSELNMSSLELGDSALYFCASSPRQDWGYTFGSGTRLTVV.

The rearrangement uses TRBV7-9 and TRBJ1-1; D is ambiguous. The CDR3 is made up of 14 amino acids. Trimming removed 1 base at V and 3 bases at J, with 9 bases between. In germline, CDR1 is SEHNR, CDR2 FQNEAQ (reference sequence). For the CDR3, the DNA is TGTGCCAGCAGCTTAGGATGGTCGGACACTGAAGCTTTCTTT. Protein product: CASSLGWSDTEAFF.

The chain joins TRBV11-2 to TRBJ2-2; 7 bases are a match to TRBD1. CDR1 is SGHAT and CDR2 is FQNNGV in the germline V gene. V was pared by 0 bases and J by 5 bases, with 9 bases of the junction left unmatched. The CDR3 sequence is 17 residues long. CDR3 residues: CASSLDRRGGGTGELFF. CDR3 DNA sequence: TGTGCCAGCAGCTTAGATAGGCGAGGGGGCGGGACCGGGGAGCTGTTTTTT.

The chain carries TRBV27 and TRBJ1-3; maybe TRBD1 (5 bases). This CDR3 is built from 15 residues. The V gene lost 6 bases and the J gene lost 0 bases, with 12 bases spanning the gap. Germline CDR1 MNHEY, CDR2 SMNVEV (reference sequence). DNA for the CDR3: TGTGCCAGCAGCGTTTCAGGGTACTCTGGAAACACCATATATTTT. This codes for CASSVSGYSGNTIYF.

V gene TRBV24-1 combines with J gene TRBJ2-3, with a weak D call TRBD1 (5 bases). This CDR3 has 18 amino acids. V was cut by 3 bases and J by 0 bases, with 18 bases left in between. CDR1 and CDR2 (germline): KGHDR, SFDVKD. The CDR3 DNA is TGTGCCACCAGTGATCCCCATCAAGAGGACACCAGCACAGATACGCAGTATTTT. Encoded protein: CATSDPHQEDTSTDTQYF.

The V gene is TRBV18, the J gene TRBJ1-5, with D possibly being TRBD1 (5 bases). Germline V gene data show CDR1 as KGHSH and CDR2 as LQKENI. The CDR3 sequence is 15 residues long. The V end was cut by 4 bases, the J end by 7 bases, with 17 bases between. CDR3 in amino acids: CASSRELIQGQPQHF. In nucleotides, the CDR3 is TGTGCCAGCTCACGAGAGCTCATTCAGGGACAGCCCCAGCATTTT.

The chain combines TRBV13 with TRBJ2-7; 8 nucleotides align to TRBD1. Germline loops: CDR1 PRHDT, CDR2 FYEKMQ (reference sequence). CDR3 length equals 14 residues. Trimming took 4 bases from V and 4 from J; bases not matched to a gene: 6. The CDR3 DNA reads as TGTGCCAGCAGCTCCGGGACAGGTGGGTACGAGCAGTACTTC. As protein: CASSSGTGGYEQYF.

The genes are TRBV7-8 and TRBJ1-2; 8 bases map to TRBD1. The V gene end was trimmed by 2 bases and the J gene end by 8 bases; junction bases not matched to a gene: 16. Germline V gene lookup returns CDR1 SGHVS and CDR2 FQNEAQ. The CDR3 sequence is 17 residues long. CDR3 DNA sequence: TGTGCCAGCAGCTTAACTGGACAGGGTCGGACGGATAAAGGCTACACCTTC. Translation gives CASSLTGQGRTDKGYTF.

The chain employs TRBV6-5 and TRBJ1-5, with TRBD1 identical over 8 bases. Germline lookup yields CDR1 MNHEY and CDR2 SVGAGI. The CDR3 loop spans 13 amino acids. The junction had 3 bases not matched to a gene; V was cut back by 5 bases and J by 6 bases. CDR3 protein: CASSNDRGQPQHF. The CDR3 DNA reads as TGTGCCAGCAGTAATGACAGGGGTCAGCCCCAGCATTTT.

V usage is TRBV6-5 and J usage is TRBJ1-5; TRBD1 is a possible D gene (5 bases). The CDR3 is made up of 13 amino acids. Per germline, CDR1 MNHEY and CDR2 SVGAGI. The CDR3 protein is CAVRQTSNQPQHF. The CDR3 nucleotides read TGTGCTGTGCGACAGACTAGCAATCAGCCCCAGCATTTT.